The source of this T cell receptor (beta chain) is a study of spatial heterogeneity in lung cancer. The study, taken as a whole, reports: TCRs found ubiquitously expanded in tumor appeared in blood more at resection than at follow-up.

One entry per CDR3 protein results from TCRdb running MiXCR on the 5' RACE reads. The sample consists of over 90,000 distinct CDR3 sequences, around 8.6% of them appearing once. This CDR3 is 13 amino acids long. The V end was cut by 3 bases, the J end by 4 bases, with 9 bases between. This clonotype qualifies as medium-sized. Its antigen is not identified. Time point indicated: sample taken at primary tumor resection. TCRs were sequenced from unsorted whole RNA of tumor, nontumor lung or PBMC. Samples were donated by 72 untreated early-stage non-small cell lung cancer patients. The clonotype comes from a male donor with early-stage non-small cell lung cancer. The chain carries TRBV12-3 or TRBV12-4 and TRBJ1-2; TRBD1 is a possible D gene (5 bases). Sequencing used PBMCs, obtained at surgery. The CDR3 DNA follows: TGTGCCAGCAGTTTTGGGACGGTCTATGGCTACACCTTC. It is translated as CASSFGTVYGYTF.